The 22 T cell receptor beta chains in this list originate from one sample, sequenced in a study of control samples from healthy donors and cancer patients. Some clones are missing from TCRdb's copy, which holds only in-frame ones; the method was immunoSEQ multiplex PCR. The sample contains about 50,000 clones, 94% of which appear only once. Sequencing was performed on blood. Every receptor here comes from a young man in good health.

The chain uses TRBV7-6 and TRBJ2-7; 7 nucleotides align to TRBD1. CDR1 SGHVS and CDR2 FNYEAQ come from the germline V gene. The junction had 3 bases not matched to a gene; V was cut back by 5 bases and J by 2 bases. This CDR3 region has 13 residues. CDR3 amino acids: CASSPGGPYEQYF. CDR3 bases: TGTGCCAGCAGCCCAGGGGGACCCTACGAGCAGTACTTC.

This chain joins TRBV18 and TRBJ2-2, with TRBD2 identical over 14 bases. With 1 base clipped from V and 6 bases from J, the junction kept 4 bases outside the gene matches. The germline V gene has CDR1 KGHSH and CDR2 LQKENI. CDR3 length: 17 amino acids. In DNA, the CDR3 is TGTGCCAGCTCACCACTGGGACTAGCGGGAGTTGCCGGGGAGCTGTTTTTT. This codes for CASSPLGLAGVAGELFF.

The gene calls are TRBV30 and TRBJ1-3; D remains unclear. Germline loops: CDR1 GTSNPN, CDR2 SVGIG (reference sequence). CDR3 length: 15 residues. Trimming removed 0 bases at V and 0 bases at J, with 9 bases between. CDR3 protein: CAWSVLGSSGNTIYF. CDR3 sequence (DNA): TGTGCCTGGAGTGTACTTGGCAGCTCTGGAAACACCATATATTTT.

The rearrangement links TRBV9 to TRBJ1-6; no definite D call. Germline values: CDR1 SGDLS, CDR2 YYNGEE. This CDR3 has 16 residues. V was trimmed by 4 bases and J by 7 bases, leaving 18 bases between them. In DNA form, the CDR3 reads TGTGCCAGCAGCCCGACGGTTGCAGTGGGGAATTCACCCCTCCACTTT. Residues: CASSPTVAVGNSPLHF.

The chain uses TRBV2 and TRBJ1-4; no reliable D call. Germline V CDR1 and CDR2: SNHLY, FYNNEI. The CDR3 length is 13 residues. The ends were cut back, 6 bases at V and 1 base at J, with 6 bases in the middle. In DNA, the CDR3 is TGTGCCAGCAGGGTCCTAACTAATGAAAAACTGTTTTTT. This translates into CASRVLTNEKLFF.

This chain uses TRBV30 with TRBJ2-2; TRBD1 is a possible D gene (6 bases). This CDR3 contains 15 residues. CDR1 GTSNPN and CDR2 SVGIG come from the germline V gene (reference sequence). Deletions cut 5 bases from V and 3 bases from J, with 16 bases between. CDR3 DNA: TGTGCCTGGGGCCCCCAGGACAGATACACCGGGGAGCTGTTTTTT. It encodes CAWGPQDRYTGELFF.

The CDR3 DNA reads TGTGCCAGCAGCCCCAGGGAGATCGGCGGCTACACCTTC. Translating it yields CASSPREIGGYTF. The chain combines TRBV7-3 with TRBJ1-2; a possible D gene is TRBD1 (5 bases). Germline V CDR1 and CDR2: SGHTA, FQGTGA. This CDR3 contains 13 residues. V dropped 5 bases and J dropped 8 bases, with 15 bases sitting between them.

This sequence joins TRBV9 and TRBJ2-7; 9 nucleotides match TRBD2. Germline trimming cut 0 bases from V and 3 bases from J; bases unmatched to any gene: 10. CDR1 is SGDLS and CDR2 is YYNGEE in the germline V gene. CDR3 length: 17 amino acids. The CDR3, as DNA: TGTGCCAGCAGCGTAGCGGCTAGCGGGACGCTGGACTACGAGCAGTACTTC. This sequence encodes CASSVAASGTLDYEQYF. Full variable domain (remainder filled in from reference TRBV9 and TRBJ2-7): DSGVTQTPKHLITATGQRVTLRCSPRSGDLSVYWYQQSLDQGLQFLIQYYNGEERAKGNILERFSAQQFPDLHSELNLSSLELGDSALYFCASSVAASGTLDYEQYFGPGTRLTVT.

The chain carries TRBV19 and TRBJ2-2; possibly TRBD2 for D (6 bases). V was pared by 3 bases and J by 7 bases, with 9 bases between. This CDR3 contains 13 residues. Germline lookup yields CDR1 LNHDA and CDR2 SQIVND (reference sequence). DNA for the CDR3: TGTGCCAGTAGTATTGGCGGGGTCGGGGAGCTGTTTTTT. Translating it yields CASSIGGVGELFF.

The gene calls are TRBV30 and TRBJ1-3, with no clear D. The CDR3 covers 13 residues. The V end lost 6 bases, the J end lost 0 bases, and 9 bases lay between the germline ends. The germline CDR1 and CDR2 sequences are GTSNPN and SVGIG (reference sequence). CDR3 coding DNA: TGTGCCTGTCCCGGAATCTCTGGAAACACCATATATTTT. Amino acid sequence: CACPGISGNTIYF.

The gene calls are TRBV5-1 and TRBJ1-5, with D possibly being TRBD1 (5 bases). The CDR3 runs 14 residues. Deletions cut 2 bases from V and 3 bases from J, with 9 bases between. Germline CDR1 SGHRS, CDR2 YFSETQ. Written as DNA, the CDR3 is TGCGCCAGCAGCTTCGGGGACCTCAATCAGCCCCAGCATTTT. This encodes CASSFGDLNQPQHF.

The chain combines TRBV5-4 with TRBJ1-2; D gene uncertain. Germline V gene sequence: CDR1 SGHNT, CDR2 YYREEE (reference sequence). There are 15 residues in the CDR3. Trimming stripped 1 base from V and 8 bases from J, with 18 bases between. The chain's CDR3 is CASSLPGWQIGGYTF. The CDR3 nucleotides read TGTGCCAGCAGCTTGCCCGGTTGGCAGATAGGAGGCTACACCTTC.

The gene calls are TRBV6-2 or TRBV6-3 and TRBJ1-2; D uncertain. The CDR3 covers 15 residues. Germline V gene lookup returns CDR1 MNHEY and CDR2 SVGEGT. The V end was cut by 1 base, the J end by 1 base, with 10 bases between. CDR3 coding DNA: TGTGCCAGCAGTTACTTGGGATCGTTTAACTATGGCTACACCTTC. Amino acid sequence: CASSYLGSFNYGYTF.

This sequence joins TRBV7-3 and TRBJ2-5; 8 bases fit TRBD1. Unmatched junction bases numbered 5, after V lost 3 bases and J lost 2 bases. The CDR3 spans 15 residues. In germline, CDR1 is SGHTA, CDR2 FQGTGA. CDR3 protein: CASSFAGGLQETQYF. The CDR3 DNA is TGTGCCAGCAGCTTCGCAGGGGGCCTTCAAGAGACCCAGTACTTC. Looking up the rest from reference TRBV7-3 and TRBJ2-5 gives the full variable domain: GAGVSQTPSNKVTEKGKYVELRCDPISGHTALYWYRQSLGQGPEFLIYFQGTGAADDSGLPNDRFFAVRPEGSVSTLKIQRTERGDSAVYLCASSFAGGLQETQYFGPGTRLLVL.

This clone was observed a single time. This sample also contains other DNA sequences that code for the same CDR3. V gene TRBV6-2 or TRBV6-3 combines with J gene TRBJ2-5; D is unclear. Trimming took 0 bases from V and 5 from J, leaving 4 bases between them. The CDR3 contains 12 residues. In germline, CDR1 is MNHEY, CDR2 SVGEGT. The CDR3 nucleotides are TGTGCCAGCAGTTACTCAACGGAGACCCAGTACTTC. Protein sequence: CASSYSTETQYF.

About this clone: Mismatch with germline at one junction end may stem from a read error. The chain joins TRBV15 to TRBJ2-4; D possibly matches TRBD1 or TRBD2 (5 bases each). The germline CDR1 and CDR2 sequences are LNHNV and YYDKDF (reference sequence). The CDR3 sequence is 13 residues long. The CDR3 is CATSRNRDPKPNF. CDR3 DNA sequence: TGTGCCACCAGCAGGAACCGGGACCCCAAACCCAACTTC.

This chain connects TRBV7-7 to TRBJ2-1, with D perhaps TRBD1 or TRBD2 (6 bases each). The CDR3 length is 15 residues. With 5 bases removed from V and 0 bases from J, the gap between germline ends came to 11 bases. Germline-derived CDR1 and CDR2 are SSHAT and FNYEAQ (reference sequence). The CDR3 loop reads CASSTGTFSYNEQFF. In DNA form, the CDR3 reads TGTGCCAGCAGCACAGGGACTTTCTCCTACAATGAGCAGTTCTTC.

This clone was seen only a few times. V gene TRBV6-4 combines with J gene TRBJ2-6; D is uncertain. The V end was cut by 0 bases, the J end by 3 bases, with 0 bases between. CDR3 length: 13 amino acids. Germline lookup yields CDR1 MRHNA and CDR2 SNTAGT. CDR3 nucleotides: TGTGCCAGCAGTGACTCTGGGGCCAACGTCCTGACTTTC. Translating gives CASSDSGANVLTF.

This clone was picked up a small number of times. V and J are TRBV20-1 and TRBJ2-7; D ambiguous. Trimming stripped 8 bases from V and 0 bases from J, with 2 bases between. CDR1 is DFQATT, CDR2 SNEGSKA, per germline (reference sequence). This CDR3 region has 9 residues. This chain's CDR3 is CSSSYEQYF. CDR3 coding DNA: TGCAGTTCCTCCTACGAGCAGTACTTC.

V is TRBV18 and J is TRBJ1-5; TRBD1 aligns across 9 bases. This CDR3 contains 14 residues. V shed 5 bases and J 4 bases; nucleotides not matched to a gene: 3. Germline-derived CDR1 and CDR2 are KGHSH and LQKENI. The DNA of the CDR3 is TGTGCCAGCTCATACGGACAGGGGAATCAGCCCCAGCATTTT. It is translated as CASSYGQGNQPQHF.

This clone was observed a single time. The chain joins TRBV27 to TRBJ2-3; 8 bases agree with TRBD2. CDR1 MNHEY and CDR2 SMNVEV come from the germline V gene (reference sequence). The CDR3 consists of 14 residues. Germline trimming cut 4 bases from V and 4 bases from J; bases unmatched to any gene: 4. The DNA of the CDR3 is TGTGCCAGCAGTTCGGGGGGGCGGGCAGATACGCAGTATTTT. Translated, it gives CASSSGGRADTQYF.

The J gene is TRBJ1-5, the V gene TRBV2, with D perhaps TRBD1 (5 bases). Germline V gene sequence: CDR1 SNHLY, CDR2 FYNNEI. The ends were cut back, 8 bases at V and 3 bases at J, with 11 bases in the middle. The CDR3 sequence is 13 residues long. The CDR3 DNA sequence: TGTGCCAGCTCCCGACAGAACAATCAGCCCCAGCATTTT. Its protein is CASSRQNNQPQHF.